This TCR beta chain is from a study of molecular identifiers for immune sequencing clone quantification. Points on this clonotype: Possible read error: a much larger clone is one base away.

The germline V gene has CDR1 SGHVS and CDR2 FNYEAQ. The CDR3 sequence is 14 residues long. Making the bulk TCR libraries relied on previously described methods and listed TCR primers. TCRdb itself ran the PCR reads through MiXCR, one entry per CDR3 protein. The sample includes around 320,000 distinct CDR3 sequences, about a quarter seen only once; the top ten take 0.65% to 0.95%. The sequenced sample consisted of naive CD8+ T cells from blood, with Jurkat cell RNA spiked in. Subset described: FACS-sorted CD8+CD4-CCR7+CD45RA+ naive T cells. This receptor was obtained from a human donor in good health. Some libraries in this study had Jurkat cell RNA spiked in. The chain recombines TRBV7-6 with TRBJ1-1, with D possibly being TRBD1 (6 bases). In DNA form, the CDR3 reads TGTGCCAGCAGCCCCCGGACAGTTTCCACTGAAGTTTTCTTT. It translates to CASSPRTVSTEVFF.